This TCR beta chain was captured in a study of cytomegalovirus exposure and HLA in healthy donors (dated by TCRdb to 2016 to 2017). For context, the study as a whole: According to an earlier analysis of 587 of the donors, 200 million or so T cells yielded roughly 110 million unique TCR beta sequences and about 300 Gb of sequence data. Approximately 300 gigabases of sequencing data and approximately 92 million unique TCR sequences made up an early release that covered nearly 650 HLA-typed donors. Among approximately 370 genotyped donors of the cohort, an average of around 220,000 unique TCR beta nucleotide sequences was sequenced per donor, of which 15% to 20% were non-productive. The study combined high-throughput TCR immunosequencing, statistical association of individual TCRs with disease status, and machine learning to predict cytomegalovirus infection status. The aim of the study was to test whether cataloging public T cell receptors could identify signatures of past pathogen exposure. All discovery cohort repertoires had been generated on a single sequencing platform. Genome-wide SNP genotypes for about three fifths of the roughly 700 donors were used in a later genetic analysis, which treated that subset as a discovery cohort. To decide whether each TCR beta V gene segment behaved as functional or pseudogenic, an earlier analysis of several hundred of the donors relied on high-throughput TCR beta sequencing. Donor age, sex, ethnicity and CMV serostatus were collected together with the repertoire data. In addition to the first cohort of 666 subjects, a separate validation cohort of 130 or so different subjects was used. The number of typed donors differed by locus: roughly 620-630 for A, B, C, DRB1 and DQB1; approximately 520 for DQA1; 600 to 610 for DPA1; and 400 to 480 for DPB1. Rather than using new phenotypic data, the later analysis identified candidate immune exposures from TCR beta sequences and from how often those sequences occurred across donors. The T cell repertoires of about 700 subjects were profiled by immunosequencing and related to cytomegalovirus serostatus. Among the 398 genotyped donors, more than 70% belonged to the genetic ancestry cluster associated with self-reported Caucasian donors. About 5 DR-DQ haplotypes were handled as single units for association and clustering, since linkage in the cohort was strong. In a later analysis, previously published TCR beta repertoires from 666 donors were re-analyzed and high-resolution HLA genotyping was added so that TCR occurrence patterns could be studied. Both class I and class II loci were covered by HLA typing, at four-digit resolution.

As for this clone: The antigen it recognizes is unknown. No base quality values were provided; no much bigger clone lies one nucleotide off.

CDR1 and CDR2 are read off the germline V gene as SGHRS and YFSETQ. The CDR3 has 15 amino acids, counting the end cysteine and phenylalanine. Just the 45-base CDR3 DNA is kept, in frame starting at base 1. V loses 0 bases of germline sequence and J loses 1 base, and the interval between the two ends is 8 bases. The study at large found these results: The only immune exposure information available for the cohort was CMV serostatus. Correlated functional status among segregating V segments might be attributable to linkage disequilibrium, but an unknown experimental factor could not be ruled out. HLA typing was unavailable for some donors at each locus, so association tests used only the typed subset. In vitro tests confirmed that three of the cytomegalovirus-associated TCR beta chains recognize cytomegalovirus antigens. In a later analysis, most CMV-associated TCR beta chains were found to appear HLA-restricted, with HLA associations seemingly driven largely by CMV exposure. A group of highly shared sequence variants was considered likely to be a technical artifact of the sequencing pipeline. In a later genetic analysis, a missense DCLRE1C variant was associated with V-gene and J-gene trimming of TCR beta chains, and the association was replicated in an independent cohort. According to the authors, the approach could potentially be generalized to other disease states and immunological phenotypes. In an earlier analysis of 587 of the donors, most TCR beta V segments appeared in productive rearrangements about 90% or about 30% of the time, broadly matching IMGT annotations. Some IMGT-functional V segments, including TRBV6-2 and TRBV6-3, could not be told apart with the 87-base-pair reads, so those segments were excluded. According to a later analysis, TCR association rates differed among HLA loci, with DRB1 alleles showing the most associated TCRs and HLA-C alleles showing the fewest. Strong co-occurrence of HLA alleles, especially DR and DQ, made assigning TCR associations to individual alleles difficult. While some public TCRs were present in many individuals, most TCR sequences turned up only very rarely across donors. In the study, 150 to 200 TCR beta chains were listed as associated with cytomegalovirus. In a later analysis, some 17,000 TCR beta sequences were associated with specific HLA alleles at a false discovery rate of 0.05. In both the original and validation cohorts, the classifier was reported to diagnose cytomegalovirus status with high specificity and sensitivity. In a later analysis, HLA-associated TCR beta chains showed more clonal expansion and lower generation probabilities than non-associated chains that were equally common. A further reported finding was that TCR beta sequences accurately predicted the HLA-A and HLA-B alleles for most subjects in the first cohort. According to a later analysis, parvovirus B19, influenza, CMV and Epstein-Barr virus appeared linked to several top co-occurrence clusters. The earlier analysis of approximately 540 of the donors excluded approximately 15 rarely observed V segments, including chromosome 9 orphons, because counts were too low. Compared with the roughly 670-donor mean, donors in an Asian-associated ancestry cluster had fewer N-insertions in productive TCRs, according to a later genetic analysis. The cohort was sequenced for TCR beta chains only, and without alpha or paired-chain data the features that could be detected were limited. Sequencing depth was assumed to be roughly uniform across donors in the presence/absence analyses, though that assumption may not hold.

Libraries were built with the immunoSEQ multiplex PCR assay. The multiplex PCR relied on a mix of 60 forward primers for TCR Vbeta segments and 13 reverse primers for TCR Jbeta segments. The CDR3 region of rearranged TCR beta genes was amplified from genomic DNA by a multiplex PCR assay. Amplified TCR beta libraries were sequenced as 87-base-pair reads on the Illumina HiSeq System. The authors processed their data as follows. Across the 700 or so repertoires, a later analysis counted 78 million or so unique TCR beta chains, some 11 million of which were shared by at least two donors. Raw reads were error-corrected and collapsed into unique sequences by a nearest-neighbor algorithm in which closely related sequences were merged to remove PCR and sequencing errors. V, D and J gene segments were assigned by aligning CDR3 sequences to IMGT reference sequences. Each retained sequence needed at least a six-nucleotide match to both a V gene segment and a J gene segment. Rearrangements were classified as productive when the CDR3 lacked stop codons and remained in frame with V and J, and all other rearrangements were classified as non-productive. CDR3 was defined according to IMGT convention as the region running from the second conserved V-encoded cysteine to the conserved J-encoded phenylalanine. In an earlier analysis of around 540 of the donors, sequences lacking an unambiguous match to a single V gene segment were excluded. An earlier analysis of about 600 of the donors called V segments functional above 56.7% productive rearrangements and segregating when the between-donor standard deviation exceeded 5%. A statistical classification framework was developed to diagnose cytomegalovirus status using the catalog of TCR beta chain sequences. In a later analysis, V and J genes were assigned by comparing TCR nucleotide sequences against IMGT/GENE-DB human TR gene sequences. The TCRdist pipeline was used in a later analysis to assign CDR3 sequences and most-parsimonious VDJ recombination scenarios. In a later analysis, every TCR beta chain was defined by the combination of its CDR3 amino acid sequence and its V-gene family, and reads without a unique V-gene family were dropped. In a later analysis, fewer than 600 highly shared, low-generation-probability nucleotide sequences were removed to address suspected cross-contamination and a sequencing artifact. For each public chain, a later analysis derived a clonal expansion index from normalized ranks of inferred template counts within each repertoire. In a later analysis, generation probabilities were computed using a VDJ recombination model fitted to out-of-frame rearrangements, and the results were checked against IGoR. Hypergeometric tests were used in a later analysis to score TCR-TCR, TCR-HLA and TCR-CMV co-occurrence, with a repertoire-size bias correction applied to the TCR pairs. In a later analysis, false discovery rates were estimated by permuting HLA or CMV assignments 20 times. A later analysis grouped co-occurring TCRs with DBSCAN, adding TCRdist sequence similarity when clustering within HLA-allele-positive subsets. Repertoires with fewer than 30,000 or more than 120,000 public chains, plus five repertoires with anomalous nucleotide sharing, were excluded from co-occurrence clustering. This immuneACCESS table, as held by TCRdb, lists in-frame sequences with V and J called but not all clones. Of the missing ones, under half trace to an unresolved V gene in checked studies; the others have no known cause. The D gene and trimming were derived from the DNA, and the V and J assignments and clone size from that table. The sample contains 150,000 to 170,000 clones, 65% to 75% of them found a single time. Of the sample, roughly 2.8% is held by the ten largest clones.

In total, approximately 610 healthy bone marrow donors made up the cohort. At the time of sampling, all cohort members were nominally healthy, though unrecorded immune exposures were likely present. The donor was CMV seronegative and was included in the group of under 450 seronegative cohort members. Each donor provided a peripheral blood sample, and peripheral blood mononuclear cells were used for TCR beta sequencing. Genomic DNA was extracted from the blood cell samples with the Qiagen DNeasy Blood Extraction Kit. Material: PBMCs. The origin of this receptor is a man aged 18 to 35 in good health and CMV-seronegative. The chain employs TRBV5-1 and TRBJ1-3, with the D segment identity uncertain. The encoded CDR3 is CASSLDARSGNTIYF. The DNA is as follows: TGCGCCAGCAGCTTGGATGCGCGTTCTGGAAACACCATATATTTT.